The clone carrying this TCR beta chain was detected a few times. Unmatched junction bases numbered 1, after V lost 1 base and J lost 1 base. This CDR3 is 15 amino acids long. Germline V gene sequence: CDR1 LGHNA, CDR2 YNFKEQ. These data originate in a study of blood T cell repertoires in COVID-19. Study details: COVID-19 samples, acute and convalescent, were from the United States, Italy and Spain. The analysed material was cDNA or gDNA that came from T cells, B-cell-depleted T cells, or PBMCs.

Per the original data handling: Reference gene primer amplification yielded estimated nucleated cell counts. The table came from immunoSEQ multiplex PCR; TCRdb's copy has only in-frame clones and leaves some out. V and J calls and clone size follow that table, whereas D and trimming were derived from the DNA. In the table there are 150,000 to 200,000 clones, around 81% of which are singletons. The sequence derives from a human donor with acute or convalescent COVID-19. The donor label of this sample is uncertain. Sequencing was done on a sample of peripheral blood. The chain has TRBV4-2 and TRBJ2-5; 9 bases are shared with TRBD2. In DNA form, the CDR3 reads TGTGCCAGCAGCCAAGCTAGCGGGGTCCAAGAGACCCAGTACTTC. Encoded protein: CASSQASGVQETQYF.